The T cell receptor (beta chain) described here comes from a study of cytomegalovirus exposure and HLA in healthy donors. Study background: Out of 180 million or so T cells, an earlier analysis found over 100 million unique TCR beta sequences in total.

Primers: 60 Vbeta forward and 13 Jbeta reverse. TCRdb's copy holds only in-frame clones and misses some; the assay was immunoSEQ multiplex PCR. With roughly 43,000 clones in the sample, the ten largest clones hold roughly 0.99%. Study-level findings and limits: The authors later found most CMV-associated TCR beta chains appeared HLA-restricted.

Regarding this clone: Its antigen is not identified.

Sequenced: PBMCs. This clonotype originated in a woman aged 40 to 50 in good health and CMV-seronegative.

This chain's CDR3 is CASSPREGGTGSNQPQHF. CDR3 nucleotides: TGTGCCAGCTCACCGAGGGAAGGGGGCACGGGGAGCAATCAGCCCCAGCATTTT. The chain employs TRBV18 and TRBJ1-5, with 7 bases that match TRBD1. The V and J ends lost 3 bases and 1 base, in that order; junction bases with no gene match: 12. CDR3 length: 18 amino acids. Germline V lookup: CDR1 KGHSH, CDR2 LQKENI.